The rows below give T cell receptor beta chains drawn from one sample of a study of shared T cell receptors in the human thymus. The repertoire was sequenced with immunoSEQ multiplex PCR; TCRdb's copy has only in-frame clones and lacks some. Of fewer than 700,000 clones detected, roughly 90% appear once; the ten largest clones hold about 0.01%. The sample was also reused in another study, on human thymus T cells.

Sequenced material: thymocytes. The receptors come from a boy under three years old with a congenital heart defect. Each CDR3 is given with its conserved first and last residue. The D gene is left open where the match is weak. Part of the rows lack a size; the others show once, few, many or a class for expanded clones.

clone size	V gene	D gene	J gene	CDR3 protein	CDR3 DNA
-	TRBV29-1	TRBD1	TRBJ2-7	CSAWEDRGREQYF	TGCAGCGCTTGGGAGGACAGGGGGCGGGAGCAGTACTTC
once	TRBV28	TRBD1	TRBJ1-1	CASSFHPPPRQGGAFF	TGTGCCAGCAGTTTCCATCCTCCCCCCAGACAGGGAGGTGCTTTCTTT
-	TRBV27	TRBD2	TRBJ2-1	CATRQLAVTNEQFF	TGTGCCACAAGGCAACTAGCGGTAACCAATGAGCAGTTCTTC
once	TRBV19	TRBD2	TRBJ2-1	CASNPTPGLAGGLGKGDEQFF	TGTGCCAGTAACCCAACTCCGGGACTAGCGGGAGGCCTAGGGAAAGGCGATGAGCAGTTCTTC
-	TRBV5-4	TRBD1	TRBJ2-5	CASSPPDRGVKKTQYF	TGTGCCAGCAGCCCACCAGACAGGGGAGTGAAAAAGACCCAGTACTTC
-	TRBV9	TRBD2	TRBJ2-3	CASSAATSGELESTDTQYF	TGTGCCAGCAGCGCGGCGACTAGCGGAGAGTTAGAATCCACAGATACGCAGTATTTT
-	TRBV19	TRBD1	TRBJ1-3	CASSSGWKGAPGNTIYF	TGTGCCAGTAGTAGCGGGTGGAAGGGGGCGCCCGGAAACACCATATATTTT
once	TRBV28	-	TRBJ2-1	CASSLYLRARCYNEQFF	TGTGCCAGCAGTTTATACCTCAGGGCTAGGTGCTACAATGAGCAGTTCTTC
-	TRBV6-1	TRBD1	TRBJ2-7	CASSPRTGVYEQYF	TGTGCCAGCAGTCCTCGGACAGGAGTCTACGAGCAGTACTTC
-	TRBV21-1	-	TRBJ1-2	CASSSRTGGQCGYTF	TGTGCCAGCAGCTCACGGACAGGGGGCCAGTGTGGCTACACCTTC
-	TRBV12-5	TRBD2	TRBJ2-1	CASGPGTSGRDEQFF	TGTGCTAGTGGCCCTGGGACTAGCGGGAGGGATGAGCAGTTCTTC
-	TRBV5-6	TRBD1	TRBJ1-1	CASSSTGVRGMNTEAFF	TGTGCCAGCAGCTCCACAGGGGTTCGGGGGATGAACACTGAAGCTTTCTTT
-	TRBV7-9	-	TRBJ1-2	CATAPRGGDDYGYTF	TGTGCCACAGCCCCTAGGGGAGGGGATGACTATGGCTACACCTTC
-	TRBV4-3	-	TRBJ2-6	CASSNGLDPPSGANVLTF	TGCGCCAGCAGCAACGGACTCGACCCTCCTTCTGGGGCCAACGTCCTGACTTTC
-	TRBV7-2	TRBD2	TRBJ2-3	CASSPLLAGGLSSTDTQYF	TGTGCCAGCAGCCCCCTCTTAGCGGGAGGATTGTCTAGCACAGATACGCAGTATTTT
-	TRBV5-1	TRBD2	TRBJ2-1	CASSPGLVSYNEQFF	TGCGCCAGCAGCCCAGGACTAGTCTCCTACAATGAGCAGTTCTTC
-	TRBV5-1	TRBD2	TRBJ2-7	CASSFYQLAGGPGISYEQYF	TGCGCCAGCAGCTTCTATCAACTAGCGGGAGGGCCAGGTATCTCCTACGAGCAGTACTTC
-	TRBV5-8	-	TRBJ2-2	CASSLEAPRANTGELFF	TGTGCCAGCAGCTTGGAGGCTCCGCGGGCGAACACCGGGGAGCTGTTTTTT
-	TRBV5-6	-	TRBJ2-6	CASSHGTSVSGANVLTF	TGTGCCAGCAGCCACGGGACATCCGTCTCTGGGGCCAACGTCCTGACTTTC
-	TRBV19	-	TRBJ2-1	CASSITRVDEQFF	TGTGCCAGTAGTATCACCCGGGTAGATGAGCAGTTCTTC
-	TRBV4-3	-	TRBJ2-4	CASSQGLGRAKNIQYF	TGCGCCAGCAGCCAAGGACTCGGGAGAGCCAAAAACATTCAGTACTTC
-	TRBV19	-	TRBJ1-1	CASSISGEGRTEAFF	TGTGCCAGTAGTATCAGTGGGGAGGGCCGGACTGAAGCTTTCTTT
-	TRBV25-1	-	TRBJ2-5	CASSAKGRRVRETQYF	TGTGCCAGCAGTGCCAAGGGGCGGAGGGTACGGGAGACCCAGTACTTC
once	TRBV30	TRBD2	TRBJ2-1	CAWSMCCGSPYNEQFF	TGTGCCTGGAGTATGTGTTGCGGGAGTCCCTACAATGAGCAGTTCTTC
-	TRBV29-1	-	TRBJ1-2	CSVHRQYYGYTF	TGCAGCGTTCATAGACAGTATTATGGCTACACCTTC
-	TRBV7-2	TRBD2	TRBJ2-2	CAGSGRAPTGELFF	TGTGCCGGTTCGGGGAGGGCCCCCACCGGGGAGCTGTTTTTT
few	TRBV19	-	TRBJ2-1	CASSITRRNGAYNEQFF	TGTGCCAGTAGTATAACTAGGCGGAACGGAGCCTACAATGAGCAGTTCTTC
-	TRBV4-3	TRBD1	TRBJ1-2	CASSQVGDRGDYGYTF	TGCGCCAGCAGCCAAGTAGGGGACAGGGGGGACTATGGCTACACCTTC
-	TRBV5-1	TRBD2	TRBJ2-5	CASGAGGRETQYF	TGCGCCAGCGGGGCGGGAGGAAGAGAGACCCAGTACTTC
-	TRBV9	TRBD1	TRBJ1-2	CASSAALGTGHGYTF	TGTGCCAGCAGCGCTGCTCTCGGGACAGGGCATGGCTACACCTTC
-	TRBV29-1	-	TRBJ1-3	CSAGRGSGNTIYF	TGCAGCGCGGGGAGGGGCTCTGGAAACACCATATATTTT
-	TRBV28	-	TRBJ2-3	CASSLCGGPSTDTQYF	TGTGCCAGCAGTTTATGTGGCGGTCCTAGCACAGATACGCAGTATTTT
-	TRBV6-5	-	TRBJ2-1	CARGRVNEQFF	TGTGCCAGAGGGCGGGTCAATGAGCAGTTCTTC
-	TRBV28	-	TRBJ1-1	CASSPGRDTGRNTEAFF	TGTGCCAGCAGTCCTGGCCGGGACACCGGACGGAACACTGAAGCTTTCTTT
-	TRBV28	-	TRBJ1-5	CASSLGPLNQPQHF	TGTGCCAGCAGTTTAGGGCCGCTCAATCAGCCCCAGCATTTT
-	TRBV15	-	TRBJ2-2	CATSREKRPANTGELFF	TGTGCCACCAGCAGAGAGAAGAGGCCCGCGAACACCGGGGAGCTGTTTTTT
-	TRBV19	TRBD1	TRBJ2-1	CASSSRGQGRFF	TGTGCCAGTAGCTCCAGGGGACAGGGAAGGTTCTTC
-	TRBV4-2	-	TRBJ2-7	CASSQDPRTVSSYEQYF	TGTGCCAGCAGCCAAGATCCCCGGACAGTTAGCTCCTACGAGCAGTACTTC
-	TRBV11-3	-	TRBJ1-2	CASSRTPGHYTF	TGTGCCAGCAGTCGAACTCCGGGTCATTACACCTTC
-	TRBV11-3	-	TRBJ1-4	CASSLVGNPRGRNEKLFF	TGTGCCAGCAGCTTAGTGGGAAACCCCAGGGGCCGTAATGAAAAACTGTTTTTT
few	TRBV4-1	-	TRBJ1-4	CASSYRATNEKLFF	TGCGCCAGCAGCTACAGGGCAACTAATGAAAAACTGTTTTTT
-	TRBV19	TRBD1	TRBJ1-5	CASSIGVKTGGKISNQPQHF	TGTGCCAGTAGTATAGGGGTTAAGACAGGGGGTAAAATTAGCAATCAGCCCCAGCATTTT
-	TRBV27	TRBD1	TRBJ2-5	CASSRSKQGRPYF	TGTGCCAGCAGCCGGTCAAAACAGGGGCGCCCGTACTTC
-	TRBV11-2	TRBD2	TRBJ2-7	CASSLGASGSEYEQYF	TGTGCCAGCAGCTTAGGGGCTAGCGGGAGCGAGTACGAGCAGTACTTC
-	TRBV27	-	TRBJ2-7	CASSLRKNLPYEQYF	TGTGCCAGCAGTTTGAGAAAAAATTTGCCCTACGAGCAGTACTTC
-	TRBV29-1	-	TRBJ1-1	CSVEVRGLPEAFF	TGCAGCGTTGAAGTCAGAGGGCTCCCTGAAGCTTTCTTT
-	TRBV19	TRBD1	TRBJ2-7	CASSTRDRGGEQYF	TGTGCCAGTAGTACCAGGGACAGGGGGGGCGAGCAGTACTTC
-	TRBV4-3	-	TRBJ1-2	CASSQDRPRQLPNYGYTF	TGCGCCAGCAGCCAAGACCGACCCCGACAGCTACCTAACTATGGCTACACCTTC
-	TRBV4-1	-	TRBJ1-2	CASSHTPNPQPGEGYGYTF	TGCGCCAGCAGCCACACGCCTAATCCCCAACCGGGGGAAGGCTATGGCTACACCTTC
few	TRBV28	-	TRBJ2-3	CASTTGAPTDTQYF	TGTGCCAGCACCACCGGTGCGCCCACAGATACGCAGTATTTT
-	TRBV30	-	TRBJ1-4	CAWRGPQVTENEKLFF	TGTGCCTGGAGGGGCCCACAGGTTACCGAGAATGAAAAACTGTTTTTT
-	TRBV15	TRBD2	TRBJ2-5	CATRGVVPGLAVMETQYF	TGTGCCACCAGGGGGGTCGTACCGGGACTAGCAGTTATGGAGACCCAGTACTTC
-	TRBV4-3	TRBD2	TRBJ2-1	CASSQVASGRISSYNEQFF	TGCGCCAGCAGCCAAGTGGCTAGCGGGCGAATTAGCTCCTACAATGAGCAGTTCTTC
-	TRBV30	-	TRBJ1-2	CAWIRGTRLAHGYTF	TGTGCCTGGATCCGTGGGACAAGACTAGCTCATGGCTACACCTTC
-	TRBV7-9	TRBD2	TRBJ2-1	CASSLGQREPHEQFF	TGTGCCAGCAGCCTCGGACAGCGGGAGCCCCATGAGCAGTTCTTC
few	TRBV7-6	TRBD2	TRBJ2-1	CASSPPVAPSGSSYNEQFF	TGTGCCAGCAGTCCGCCAGTTGCGCCTAGCGGGAGCTCCTACAATGAGCAGTTCTTC
-	TRBV19	TRBD1	TRBJ1-5	CASSLRDRDNQPQHF	TGTGCCAGTAGTCTTCGGGACAGGGACAATCAGCCCCAGCATTTT